A single sample is the source of the 25 T cell receptor beta chains below, sequenced in a study of yellow fever vaccine responses in identical twins. TCRdb re-called the RT-PCR reads through MiXCR, storing one row per CDR3 protein. Among about 19,000 distinct CDR3 sequences listed, approximately 60% were seen once. This specimen was T cells from blood (PBMCs), unsorted or a sorted subset (not recorded which), taken before or after yellow fever vaccination (not recorded which). Every receptor here comes from a woman under 30 who received the yellow fever vaccine.

This clonotype has just a few counts. The V gene is TRBV11-3, the J gene TRBJ1-1, with 10 bases aligning to TRBD1. This CDR3 has 17 amino acids. Germline V gene data show CDR1 as SGHNT and CDR2 as YENEEA. The V gene end was trimmed by 2 bases and the J gene end by 4 bases; junction bases not matched to a gene: 10. CDR3 loop: CASSLRDRGISGTEAFF. In DNA, the CDR3 is TGTGCCAGCAGCTTACGGGACAGGGGAATATCAGGCACTGAAGCTTTCTTT. Drawing the rest from reference TRBV11-3 and TRBJ1-1, the complete variable domain is EAGVVQSPRYKIIEKKQPVAFWCNPISGHNTLYWYLQNLGQGPELLIRYENEEAVDDSQLPKDRFSAERLKGVDSTLKIQPAELGDSAVYLCASSLRDRGISGTEAFFGQGTRLTVV.

The chain couples TRBV23-1 to TRBJ1-5; D unclear. TRBV23-1 is assigned to the ORF class and has an uncertain function. The CDR3 loop spans 17 amino acids. The V gene lost 2 bases and the J gene lost 5 bases, with 19 bases spanning the gap. CDR3 bases: TGCGCCAGCAGTCAAAACGGCGACCCTCCATTTCATCAGCCCCAGCATTTT. It is translated as CASSQNGDPPFHQPQHF.

This clonotype occurred once. V and J are TRBV13 and TRBJ1-1; D remains unclear. V was trimmed by 4 bases and J by 1 base, leaving 7 bases between them. CDR3 length: 13 amino acids. Germline values: CDR1 PRHDT, CDR2 FYEKMQ (reference sequence). The CDR3 DNA reads TGTGCCAGCAGCTCACTGGGGAACACTGAAGCTTTCTTT. This sequence encodes CASSSLGNTEAFF.

V gene TRBV5-1 combines with J gene TRBJ2-1, with a weak D call TRBD2 (5 bases). Trimming left V 0 bases short and J 7 bases short, with 14 bases between. Germline V gives CDR1 SGHRS, CDR2 YFSETQ. The CDR3 totals 15 residues. CDR3 in DNA: TGCGCCAGCAGCTTGGATGGCGGGCGAGGGAATGAGCAGTTCTTC. It translates to CASSLDGGRGNEQFF. Supplemented by reference TRBV5-1 and TRBJ2-1, the full variable domain reads KAGVTQTPRYLIKTRGQQVTLSCSPISGHRSVSWYQQTPGQGLQFLFEYFSETQRNKGNFPGRFSGRQFSNSRSEMNVSTLELGDSALYLCASSLDGGRGNEQFFGPGTRLTVL.

CDR3 residues: CASSRTNTQYF. CDR3 DNA: TGTGCCAGCAGCCGGACAAATACGCAGTATTTT. This sequence joins TRBV11-3 and TRBJ2-3; weak D call: TRBD1 (5 bases). This CDR3 has 11 amino acids. The germline CDR1 and CDR2 sequences are SGHNT and YENEEA. V lost 5 bases and J 7 bases, leaving 7 bases between the germline ends.

This clonotype was counted only a few times. This chain joins TRBV28 and TRBJ1-1, with 7 bases lining up with TRBD1. The CDR3 is 14 amino acids. Germline values: CDR1 MDHEN, CDR2 SYDVKM. V lost 2 bases, J lost 6 bases, and 6 bases stayed unmatched. For the CDR3, the DNA is TGTGCCAGCAGTTTAAAAGGGGGCGTCGCTGAAGCTTTCTTT. Protein: CASSLKGGVAEAFF. The full variable domain, with the rest looked up from reference TRBV28 and TRBJ1-1, is DVKVTQSSRYLVKRTGEKVFLECVQDMDHENMFWYRQDPGLGLRLIYFSYDVKMKEKGDIPEGYSVSREKKERFSLILESASTNQTSMYLCASSLKGGVAEAFFGQGTRLTVV.

This clonotype was counted a few times. The rearrangement links TRBV12-3 or TRBV12-4 to TRBJ1-6; D unclear. The CDR3 has 13 amino acids. The V gene lost 6 bases and the J gene lost 8 bases, with 11 bases spanning the gap. DNA of the CDR3: TGTGCCAGCAGGGGCAGGAACGATTCACCCCTCCACTTT. Residues: CASRGRNDSPLHF.

V gene TRBV11-3 combines with J gene TRBJ1-1; tentative D call: TRBD1 (6 bases). Germline CDR1 SGHNT, CDR2 YENEEA. Trimming pared 8 bases from V and 7 bases from J, leaving 14 bases between. The CDR3 runs to 12 residues. CDR3 region: CASGRQAFEAFF. In nucleotides, the CDR3 is TGTGCCAGCGGGCGACAGGCCTTTGAAGCTTTCTTT.

This clonotype turned up a few times. This chain links TRBV6-1 with TRBJ2-3; TRBD2 aligns across 9 bases. CDR3 length: 15 amino acids. The V and J ends lost 6 bases and 1 base, in that order; junction bases with no gene match: 5. Looked up from germline, CDR1 is MNHNS and CDR2 is SASEGT. In DNA, the CDR3 is TGTGCCAGCAGCACTGCTAGCGGGGGCACAGATACGCAGTATTTT. It codes for CASSTASGGTDTQYF.

This clonotype has a handful of counts. The CDR3 protein is CASSFLGTSGYNEQFF. For the CDR3, the DNA is TGCGCCAGCAGCTTTCTGGGGACTAGCGGATACAATGAGCAGTTCTTC. The chain recombines TRBV5-1 with TRBJ2-1; 11 bases align to TRBD2. The germline V gene encodes CDR1 SGHRS and CDR2 YFSETQ. The CDR3 spans 16 residues. Trimming took 2 bases from V and 4 from J; bases not matched to a gene: 5.

This rearrangement joins TRBV5-6 to TRBJ2-3, with 9 bases fitting TRBD1. The germline V gene encodes CDR1 SGHDT and CDR2 YYEEEE. CDR3 size: 15 residues. The V and J ends lost 3 bases and 1 base, in that order; junction bases with no gene match: 3. The CDR3 DNA sequence: TGTGCCAGCAGCTCACAGGGGGCCGGCACAGATACGCAGTATTTT. Amino acids: CASSSQGAGTDTQYF.

The chain employs TRBV6-2 or TRBV6-3 and TRBJ1-5; 9 nucleotides align to TRBD1. Germline CDR1 MNHEY, CDR2 SVGEGT. V was pared by 4 bases and J by 5 bases, with 6 bases of the junction left unmatched. The CDR3 has 15 amino acids. The CDR3 sequence: CASSSPTGGDQPQHF. CDR3 nucleotides: TGTGCCAGCAGTTCCCCGACAGGGGGGGATCAGCCCCAGCATTTT.

V usage is TRBV14 and J usage is TRBJ2-1; TRBD1 might be the D (6 bases). The V gene lost 0 bases and the J gene lost 8 bases, with 17 bases spanning the gap. The CDR3 is 16 amino acids. Per the germline V gene, CDR1 is SGHDN and CDR2 is FVKESK. The CDR3 reads CASSQERGSFVDEQFF. In DNA, the CDR3 is TGTGCCAGCAGCCAAGAGAGGGGGTCATTCGTAGATGAGCAGTTCTTC.

The chain is built from TRBV11-2 and TRBJ2-7; tentative D call: TRBD2 (6 bases). V dropped 5 bases and J dropped 7 bases, with 27 bases sitting between them. The CDR3 totals 17 residues. The germline gives CDR1 SGHAT, CDR2 FQNNGV. Here the CDR3 reads CASSLQGTGLGLSEQYF. The CDR3, as DNA: TGTGCCAGCAGCCTACAAGGGACGGGACTTGGGTTGTCAGAGCAGTACTTC.

The count of this clonotype is one. The chain has TRBV5-8 and TRBJ2-4; TRBD2 agrees at 7 bases. Germline loops: CDR1 SGHTS, CDR2 YDEGEE. Trimming removed 2 bases from V and 4 bases from J; junction bases left unmatched: 6. This CDR3 region has 15 residues. The CDR3 is CASSFEAGLKNIQYF. CDR3 nucleotide sequence: TGTGCCAGCAGCTTTGAAGCGGGACTTAAAAACATTCAGTACTTC.

V and J are TRBV5-5 and TRBJ2-5; D uncertain. V gave up 4 bases and J gave up 5 bases, with 12 bases separating them. This CDR3 spans 13 amino acids. CDR1 SGHKS and CDR2 YYEKEE come from the germline V gene (reference sequence). The CDR3: CASSPPSSETQYF. CDR3 in DNA: TGTGCCAGCAGCCCCCCGTCCTCGGAGACCCAGTACTTC.

A few counts support this clonotype. The chain uses TRBV29-1 and TRBJ2-6, with 7 bases matching TRBD1. V was pared by 5 bases and J by 4 bases, with 11 bases of the junction left unmatched. The CDR3 is 16 amino acids. The germline V gene encodes CDR1 SQVTM and CDR2 ANQGSEA. Here the CDR3 DNA reads TGCAGCGTTTCAAAGGGGACAGCTGGGGGGGCCAACGTCCTGACTTTC. Amino acids: CSVSKGTAGGANVLTF.

The CDR3 sequence is CASSQYGQGARDTQYF. Written as DNA, the CDR3 is TGTGCCAGCAGCCAGTACGGACAGGGGGCGAGAGATACGCAGTATTTT. The V call is TRBV6-1, the J call TRBJ2-3, with TRBD1 matching over 11 bases. From germline, CDR1 is MNHNS and CDR2 SASEGT. This CDR3 is built from 16 residues. V lost 6 bases to trimming and J lost 5 bases; unmatched junction nucleotides: 10.

CDR3 nucleotide sequence: TGTGCCAGCAGTACTACGGTGCAAGAGACCCAGTACTTC. Its translation: CASSTTVQETQYF. The chain couples TRBV28 to TRBJ2-5; unclear D gene. CDR3 length: 13 amino acids. Germline CDR1 reads MDHEN; CDR2 reads SYDVKM. Trimming took off 5 bases at V and 2 bases at J, with 9 bases between the two ends.

This chain joins TRBV7-3 and TRBJ2-4; 11 nucleotides match TRBD2. The CDR3 contains 15 residues. Germline assignment: CDR1 SGHTA and CDR2 FQGTGA. V dropped 2 bases and J dropped 4; count of bases not matched to a gene: 1. The CDR3 coding sequence is TGTGCCAGCAGCTTACCTAGCGGGGGGAAAAACATTCAGTACTTC. This codes for CASSLPSGGKNIQYF.

The chain combines TRBV10-3 with TRBJ1-1; D is unclear. Trimming removed 3 bases at V and 0 bases at J, with 14 bases between. The CDR3 sequence is 16 residues long. Germline CDR1 is ENHRY and CDR2 is SYGVKD. The CDR3 region has the DNA TGTGCCATCAGTGATGATAGGGTAGTAATGAACACTGAAGCTTTCTTT. It codes for CAISDDRVVMNTEAFF.

This clonotype has only a few counts. V is TRBV29-1 and J is TRBJ1-2; perhaps TRBD1 as D (6 bases). Germline assignment: CDR1 SQVTM and CDR2 ANQGSEA. V lost 3 bases and J 6 bases, leaving 20 bases between the germline ends. The CDR3 is 15 amino acids. In DNA, the CDR3 is TGCAGCGTTGATTCTCAGGGGCAGCCCAGCGATGGCTACACCTTC. The encoded protein is CSVDSQGQPSDGYTF.

The CDR3 here is CASSYRGPNTGELFF. CDR3 DNA sequence: TGTGCCAGCAGTTATCGAGGCCCGAACACCGGGGAGCTGTTTTTT. This chain uses TRBV6-2 or TRBV6-3 with TRBJ2-2; D gene ambiguous. V lost 3 bases and J 0 bases, leaving 8 bases between the germline ends. The germline gives CDR1 MNHEY, CDR2 SVGEGT. The length of the CDR3 is 15 residues.

This clonotype turned up a few times. V gene TRBV11-3 combines with J gene TRBJ1-1, with D perhaps matching TRBD1 (5 bases). This CDR3 region has 15 residues. The germline V and J ends were trimmed by 1 base and 0 bases, with 9 bases remaining between them. Germline CDR1 is SGHNT and CDR2 is YENEEA. The CDR3 DNA is TGTGCCAGCAGCTTAGTTGGGGGATTGAACACTGAAGCTTTCTTT. Encoded protein: CASSLVGGLNTEAFF.

This clonotype has more than one count but fewer than ten. The rearrangement joins TRBV2 to TRBJ1-2; tentative D call: TRBD1 (5 bases). Germline-derived CDR1 and CDR2 are SNHLY and FYNNEI. Deletions cut 4 bases from V and 0 bases from J, with 21 bases between. The CDR3 is 18 residues long. CDR3 DNA sequence: TGTGCCAGCAGTGCGTGGGGTGAACAGGAAAAACCTAACTATGGCTACACCTTC. Amino acids: CASSAWGEQEKPNYGYTF.